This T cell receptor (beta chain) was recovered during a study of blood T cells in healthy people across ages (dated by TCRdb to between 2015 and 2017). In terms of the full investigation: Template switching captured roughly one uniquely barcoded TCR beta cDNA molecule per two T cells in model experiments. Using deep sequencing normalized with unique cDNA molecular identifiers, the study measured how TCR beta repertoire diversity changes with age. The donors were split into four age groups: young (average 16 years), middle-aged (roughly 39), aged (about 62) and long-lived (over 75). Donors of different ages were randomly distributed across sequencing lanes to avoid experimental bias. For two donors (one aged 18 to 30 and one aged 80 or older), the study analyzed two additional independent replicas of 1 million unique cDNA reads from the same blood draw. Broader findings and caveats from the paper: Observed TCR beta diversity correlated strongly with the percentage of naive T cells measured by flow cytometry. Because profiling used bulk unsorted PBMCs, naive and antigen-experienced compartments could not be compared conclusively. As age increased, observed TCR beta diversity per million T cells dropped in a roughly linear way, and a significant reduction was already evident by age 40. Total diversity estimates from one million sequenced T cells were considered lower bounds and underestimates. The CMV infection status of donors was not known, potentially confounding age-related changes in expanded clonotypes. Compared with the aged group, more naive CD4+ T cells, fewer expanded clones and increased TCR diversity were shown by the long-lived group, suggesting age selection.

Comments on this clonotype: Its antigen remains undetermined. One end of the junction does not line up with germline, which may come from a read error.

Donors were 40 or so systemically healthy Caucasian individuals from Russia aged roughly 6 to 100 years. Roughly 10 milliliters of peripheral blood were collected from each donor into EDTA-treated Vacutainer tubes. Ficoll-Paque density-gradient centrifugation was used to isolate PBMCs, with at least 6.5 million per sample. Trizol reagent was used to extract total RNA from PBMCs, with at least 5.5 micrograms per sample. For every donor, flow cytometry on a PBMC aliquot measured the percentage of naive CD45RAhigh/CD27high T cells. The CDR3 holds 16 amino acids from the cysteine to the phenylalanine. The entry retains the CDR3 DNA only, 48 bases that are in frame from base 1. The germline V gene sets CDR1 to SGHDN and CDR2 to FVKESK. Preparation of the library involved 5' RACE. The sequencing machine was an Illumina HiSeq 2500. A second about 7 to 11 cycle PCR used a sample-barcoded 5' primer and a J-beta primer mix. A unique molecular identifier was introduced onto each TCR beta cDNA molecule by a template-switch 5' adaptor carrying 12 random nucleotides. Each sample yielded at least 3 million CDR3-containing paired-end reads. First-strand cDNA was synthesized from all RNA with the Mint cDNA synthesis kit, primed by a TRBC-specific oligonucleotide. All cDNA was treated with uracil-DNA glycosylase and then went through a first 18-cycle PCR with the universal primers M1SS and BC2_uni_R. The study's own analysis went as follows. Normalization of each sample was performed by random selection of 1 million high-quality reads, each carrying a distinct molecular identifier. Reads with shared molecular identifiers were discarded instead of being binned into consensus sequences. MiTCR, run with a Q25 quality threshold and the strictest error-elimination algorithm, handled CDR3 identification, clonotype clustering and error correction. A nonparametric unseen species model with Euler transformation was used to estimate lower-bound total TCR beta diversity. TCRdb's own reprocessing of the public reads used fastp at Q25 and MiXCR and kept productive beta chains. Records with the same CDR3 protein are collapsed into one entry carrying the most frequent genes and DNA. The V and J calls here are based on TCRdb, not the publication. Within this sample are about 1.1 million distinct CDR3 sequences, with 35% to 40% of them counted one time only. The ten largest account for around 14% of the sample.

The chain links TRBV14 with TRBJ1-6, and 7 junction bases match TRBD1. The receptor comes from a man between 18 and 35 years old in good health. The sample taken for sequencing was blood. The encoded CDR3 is CASSQEGRGYNSPPHF. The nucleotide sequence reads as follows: TGTGCCAGCAGCCAAGAGGGCAGGGGGTATAATTCACCCCCCCACTTT.